This T cell receptor (beta chain) was profiled in a study of blood T cell repertoires in COVID-19. Study-wide context: Whether acute or convalescent, the COVID-19 samples came from the United States, Italy and Spain. T cells, B-cell-depleted T cells, or PBMCs provided the cDNA or gDNA that served as material.

Participant ages covered roughly 18 to 89 years across around 22 US areas. Cohort placement rested on clinical history that participants reported themselves. Measured with immunoSEQ multiplex PCR; TCRdb has only the in-frame clones, and not every one. This table holds 180,000 or so clones, 70% to 80% found once. The CDR3 loop spans 14 amino acids. The junction had 1 base not matched to a gene; V was cut back by 5 bases and J by 3 bases. CDR1 is MNHEY and CDR2 is SMNVEV in the germline V gene (reference sequence). The V and J genes are TRBV27 and TRBJ2-1; 10 nucleotides align to TRBD2. Sequencing was carried out using PBMCs or T cells enriched from blood (not recorded which). The clonotype was recovered from a man between 60 and 75 years old who had been exposed to COVID-19. CDR3 sequence reads: CASSRTSGYNEQFF. CDR3 DNA sequence: TGTGCCAGCAGTAGGACTAGCGGCTACAATGAGCAGTTCTTC.